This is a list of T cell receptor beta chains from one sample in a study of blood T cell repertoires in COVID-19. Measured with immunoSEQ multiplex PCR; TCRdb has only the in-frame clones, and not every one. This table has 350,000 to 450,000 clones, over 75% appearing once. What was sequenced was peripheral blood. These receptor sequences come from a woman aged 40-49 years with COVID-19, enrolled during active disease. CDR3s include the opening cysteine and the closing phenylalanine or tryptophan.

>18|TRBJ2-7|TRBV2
CASSDRSLLRDRGYEQYF
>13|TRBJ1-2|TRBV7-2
CASSFMGPYGYTF
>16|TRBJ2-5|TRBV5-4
CASSRNTQQNQETQYF
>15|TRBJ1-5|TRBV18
CASSLGTDSYQPQHF
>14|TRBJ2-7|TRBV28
CASSHRGVSYEQYF
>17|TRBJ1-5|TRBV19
CASRTTGGPYSNQPQHF
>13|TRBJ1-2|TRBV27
CASSSRRDYGYTF
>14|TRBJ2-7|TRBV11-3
CASSLGPSVYEQYF
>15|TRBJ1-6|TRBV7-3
CASSLNRGSNSPLHF
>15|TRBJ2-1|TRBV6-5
CASSYAPVSYNEQFF
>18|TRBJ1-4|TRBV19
CASSTLGLQGARVGKLFF
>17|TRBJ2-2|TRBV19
CASSIDPTGGGTGELFF
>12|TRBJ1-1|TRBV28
CASSFFITEAFF
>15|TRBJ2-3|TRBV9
CAGSSGGAGTDTQYF
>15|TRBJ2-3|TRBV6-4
CASSDSDRGGDTQYF
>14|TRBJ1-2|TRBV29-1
CSVEDPGQGYGYTF
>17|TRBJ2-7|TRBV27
CASRNLGGAGVPYEQYF
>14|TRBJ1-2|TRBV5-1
CASKANQGDYGYTF
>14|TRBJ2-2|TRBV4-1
CASSFWGQSGELFF
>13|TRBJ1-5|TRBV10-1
CASRWTGDQPQHF
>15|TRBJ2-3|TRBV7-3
CASSLKTGGTDTQYF
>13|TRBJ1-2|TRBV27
CASSPGGTYGYTF
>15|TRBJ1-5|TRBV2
CASSQGRAGNQPQHF
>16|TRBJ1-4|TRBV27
CASSPPPGHGARKLFF
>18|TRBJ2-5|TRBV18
CASSPPMPSGRAEETQYF
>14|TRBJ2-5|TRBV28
CASSPRTGQETQYF
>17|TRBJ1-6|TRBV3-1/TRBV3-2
CASSQRKTGRDNSPLHF
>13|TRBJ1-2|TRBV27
CASRGPPSYGYTF
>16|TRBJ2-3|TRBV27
CASSLPGLMGPNTQYF
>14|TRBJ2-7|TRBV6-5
CASSYSDSAYEQYF
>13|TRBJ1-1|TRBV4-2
CASSQAASVEAFF